This T cell receptor (beta chain) was identified during a study of blood T cell repertoires in COVID-19. Study-level background: Spain, Italy and the United States supplied samples that represented acute and convalescent COVID-19. From T cells, B-cell-depleted T cells, or PBMCs came the material, which was cDNA or gDNA.

One Seattle source followed patients from active infection through their disease course. From germline, CDR1 is SGDLS and CDR2 YYNGEE. CDR3 length: 14 amino acids. Trimming removed 4 bases at V and 8 bases at J, with 16 bases between. Original processing notes: Nucleated cell counts were estimated from reference gene primer amplification. Profiling relied on immunoSEQ multiplex PCR, and the TCRdb table lists in-frame clones only, not all of them. V and J calls and clone size are given by that table; D and trimming were obtained from the DNA. The sample has about 480,000 clones, about 89% seen once; the top ten hold roughly 8.3%.

The clonotype originates from a woman between 50 and 59 years old with COVID-19, enrolled during active disease. The chain links TRBV9 to TRBJ2-1, with D maybe TRBD1 (5 bases). The sample comprised peripheral blood. The CDR3 region has the DNA TGTGCCAGCAGCCCCCGGGCAGGGCGTGATGAGCAGTTCTTC. Amino acids: CASSPRAGRDEQFF.